This passage covers 19 T cell receptor beta chains from one sample sequenced in a study of identical twins. One entry per CDR3 protein results from TCRdb running MiXCR on the 5' RACE reads. The sample holds approximately 300,000 distinct CDR3 sequences; roughly 9% are singletons and the top ten take 6% to 8.5%. These sequences were also reported in another study, on yellow fever vaccine responses in identical twins.

Sequencing was done on a sample of CD8+ T cells sorted from blood. Receptor source: a woman under 30 in good health.

The rearrangement links TRBV10-3 to TRBJ1-2; no reliable D call. Germline-derived CDR1 and CDR2 are ENHRY and SYGVKD. The length of the CDR3 is 11 residues. Between the trimmed V and J ends, which lost 2 bases and 4 bases, there was a span of 2 bases. The CDR3 nucleotides read TGTGCCATCAGTGAGGTCTATGGCTACACCTTC. Its protein product is CAISEVYGYTF.

The CDR3 nucleotides read TGTGCCAGCAGCCACCTCAGGGGCGCGAACACCGGGGAGCTGTTTTTT. This codes for CASSHLRGANTGELFF. The chain employs TRBV4-2 and TRBJ2-2; D perhaps matches TRBD1 (6 bases). The V gene lost 3 bases and the J gene lost 0 bases, with 11 bases spanning the gap. Germline V gene sequence: CDR1 LGHNA, CDR2 YNFKEQ. The CDR3 loop spans 16 amino acids.

The chain has TRBV5-1 and TRBJ2-5, with 14 bases matching TRBD2. The length of the CDR3 is 16 residues. The V segment lost 4 bases and the J segment 5 bases; nucleotides outside the gene matches: 7. Per the germline V gene, CDR1 is SGHRS and CDR2 is YFSETQ. CDR3 nucleotides: TGCGCCAGCAGCAAGACTAGCGGGGGGGATTCGGAGACCCAGTACTTC. This gives the protein CASSKTSGGDSETQYF.

This clonotype has just a few counts. CDR3 protein: CASSQGTDVVTDTQYF. In DNA, the CDR3 is TGCGCCAGCAGCCAAGGGACTGACGTTGTCACAGATACGCAGTATTTT. V is TRBV5-1 and J is TRBJ2-3; tentatively, D is TRBD2 (6 bases). The CDR3 is 16 residues long. V was cut by 4 bases and J by 2 bases, with 17 bases left in between. Germline CDR1 reads SGHRS; CDR2 reads YFSETQ.

The CDR3, as DNA: TGCAGTGCTAGGGGGCCAGGGCTATGGGATACGCAGTATTTT. This codes for CSARGPGLWDTQYF. This chain links TRBV20-1 with TRBJ2-3; D is perhaps TRBD1 (5 bases). This CDR3 spans 14 amino acids. Between the trimmed V and J ends, which lost 3 bases and 6 bases, there was a span of 16 bases. The germline V gene encodes CDR1 DFQATT and CDR2 SNEGSKA (reference sequence).

The table lists this clonotype with a few counts. The chain is built from TRBV6-2 or TRBV6-3 and TRBJ1-1; no clear D. Germline-derived CDR1 and CDR2 are MNHEY and SVGEGT. Trimming removed 0 bases at V and 0 bases at J, with 11 bases between. The CDR3 consists of 16 residues. CDR3 sequence (DNA): TGTGCCAGCAGTTACTCGATAGGTGGAATGAACACTGAAGCTTTCTTT. This gives the protein CASSYSIGGMNTEAFF.

This clonotype was seen only a few times. The genes are TRBV27 and TRBJ2-1, with D hard to call. Germline-derived CDR1 and CDR2 are MNHEY and SMNVEV (reference sequence). This CDR3 region has 17 residues. V shed 5 bases and J shed 0 bases, with 17 bases lying between them. The CDR3 protein is CASSPNSGSHSYNEQFF. The DNA of the CDR3 is TGTGCCAGCAGTCCCAATAGTGGGTCCCACTCCTACAATGAGCAGTTCTTC.

The chain couples TRBV12-3 or TRBV12-4 to TRBJ2-1, with 16 bases identical to TRBD2. Trimming removed 5 bases from V and 9 bases from J; junction bases left unmatched: 1. CDR3 length equals 14 residues. The CDR3 region is CASSGTSGGGEQFF. DNA of the CDR3: TGTGCCAGCAGTGGGACTAGCGGGGGGGGTGAGCAGTTCTTC.

The sample holds a few counts of this clonotype. V and J are TRBV27 and TRBJ1-2, with 7 bases aligning to TRBD1. V gave up 4 bases and J gave up 7 bases; unmatched junction bases: 6. The CDR3 sequence is 13 residues long. Germline CDR1 is MNHEY and CDR2 is SMNVEV (reference sequence). The CDR3 region is CASSSDRAAGYTF. The CDR3 nucleotides are TGTGCCAGCAGTTCCGACAGGGCGGCTGGCTACACCTTC.

This clonotype was picked up many times. The chain uses TRBV24-1 and TRBJ2-1, with 7 bases that match TRBD2. The V and J ends lost 4 bases and 2 bases, in that order; junction bases with no gene match: 7. The CDR3 contains 16 residues. CDR1 KGHDR and CDR2 SFDVKD come from the germline V gene. The chain's CDR3 is CATSESTGTTYNEQFF. The CDR3, as DNA: TGTGCCACCAGTGAATCGACCGGGACTACCTACAATGAGCAGTTCTTC.

Many counts were recorded for this clonotype. The chain is built from TRBV20-1 and TRBJ2-7; 10 bases are a match to TRBD1. CDR1 is DFQATT and CDR2 is SNEGSKA in the germline V gene (reference sequence). CDR3 length: 13 residues. V gave up 2 bases and J gave up 6 bases; unmatched junction bases: 4. CDR3 protein: CSARPGQGFEQYF. The CDR3, as DNA: TGCAGTGCTAGACCGGGACAGGGGTTCGAGCAGTACTTC.

Only a few counts were recorded for this clonotype. One base away lies a much larger clone, so this may be a sequencing read error. The V gene is TRBV14, the J gene TRBJ2-7; tentative D call: TRBD2 (6 bases). V lost 3 bases and J 1 base, leaving 7 bases between the germline ends. The CDR3 consists of 13 residues. From germline, CDR1 is SGHDN and CDR2 FVKESK. CDR3: CASSHRESYEQYF. CDR3 coding DNA: TGTGCCAGCAGCCACCGGGAGTCCTACGAGCAGTACTTC.

This clonotype was seen more than once but under ten times. V is TRBV7-9 and J is TRBJ1-5; D is possibly TRBD1 (5 bases). The V end was cut by 2 bases, the J end by 6 bases, with 14 bases between. This CDR3 has 15 amino acids. CDR1 and CDR2 (germline): SEHNR, FQNEAQ (reference sequence). The CDR3: CASSLWGDLGQPQHF. The CDR3 nucleotides read TGTGCCAGCAGCTTATGGGGGGACCTGGGTCAGCCCCAGCATTTT.

This clonotype has only a few counts. The chain combines TRBV10-3 with TRBJ2-3; 10 positions match TRBD2. Germline V gene lookup returns CDR1 ENHRY and CDR2 SYGVKD. After removal of 3 bases from V and 2 bases from J, the junction contained 8 bases not matched to a gene. This CDR3 comprises 17 residues. The CDR3 region is CAISDLASGGLTDTQYF. The CDR3 bases are TGTGCCATCAGTGATCTGGCTAGCGGGGGCCTCACAGATACGCAGTATTTT.

V gene TRBV5-6 combines with J gene TRBJ2-1, with TRBD2 matching over 7 bases. J gave up 12 bases and V 2 bases, and 14 bases lay outside the gene matches. CDR1 is SGHDT, CDR2 YYEEEE, per germline. CDR3 length: 15 amino acids. Here the CDR3 reads CASSFLAGVTSGQFF. CDR3 in DNA: TGTGCCAGCAGCTTCTTGGCGGGGGTCACATCTGGGCAGTTCTTC. The full variable domain, with the rest looked up from reference TRBV5-6 and TRBJ2-1, is DAGVTQSPTHLIKTRGQQVTLRCSPKSGHDTVSWYQQALGQGPQFIFQYYEEEERQRGNFPDRFSGHQFPNYSSELNVNALLLGDSALYLCASSFLAGVTSGQFFGPGTRLTVL.

Ten or more counts support this clonotype. The chain combines TRBV7-9 with TRBJ2-3, with a weak D call TRBD2 (6 bases). Germline V gives CDR1 SEHNR, CDR2 FQNEAQ (reference sequence). The V end was cut by 5 bases, the J end by 3 bases, with 15 bases between. The CDR3 sequence is 15 residues long. CDR3 bases: TGTGCCAGCAGCCCGACGGGGGTTGGTACAGATACGCAGTATTTT. Protein: CASSPTGVGTDTQYF.

Comments on this clonotype: One end of the junction fails to match germline, which may point to a read error. The chain has TRBV5-5 and TRBJ1-3; D remains unclear. Germline V lookup: CDR1 SGHKS, CDR2 YYEKEE (reference sequence). The CDR3 covers 12 residues. The CDR3: CTSRASGNTIYF. The CDR3 nucleotides are TGTACCAGCAGAGCCTCTGGAAACACCATATATTTT.

There are many counts of this clonotype. The gene calls are TRBV15 and TRBJ2-3; 12 bases map to TRBD2. Germline V CDR1 and CDR2: LNHNV, YYDKDF (reference sequence). The CDR3 runs 15 residues. V shed 5 bases and J 2 bases; nucleotides not matched to a gene: 2. The chain's CDR3 is CATSASGGATDTQYF. CDR3 in DNA: TGTGCCACCAGCGCTAGCGGGGGGGCCACAGATACGCAGTATTTT.

This clonotype occurred many times. This chain links TRBV29-1 with TRBJ2-5; 12 bases are a match to TRBD2. The V gene's germline CDR1 is SQVTM and CDR2 ANQGSEA. The V gene end was trimmed by 2 bases and the J gene end by 5 bases; junction bases not matched to a gene: 3. The CDR3 runs 14 residues. The CDR3 reads CSVELAGGPETQYF. DNA for the CDR3: TGCAGCGTTGAACTAGCGGGAGGGCCTGAGACCCAGTACTTC.